This TCR beta chain was identified during a study of T cell responses to AZD1222 COVID-19 vaccine. CDR3 length: 14 amino acids. Trimming removed 6 bases from V and 8 bases from J, with 19 bases in between. CDR1 is SQVTM and CDR2 is ANQGSEA in the germline V gene. Overall study findings and caveats: Regions 160-218 and 743-854 dominated among vaccine-associated CD4 TCRs spanning spike. Repertoire collection took place solely once the T cell response had peaked. Among spike-specific TCRs, nearly half reportedly target unmutated variant regions.

Libraries were prepared by immunoSEQ multiplex PCR; TCRdb keeps only in-frame clonotypes and omits some of them. The sample contains about 130,000 clones, around 84% of which appear only once. Details on this clone: Its antigen remains unidentified.

The source was peripheral blood, collected on day 0 of AZD1222 vaccination. The chain links TRBV29-1 to TRBJ1-4, with D unresolved. This TCR was recovered from an adult in good health. The CDR3 nucleotides read TGCAGCGTATCTCGGACCACAAAAGGGGAAAAACTGTTTTTT. This encodes CSVSRTTKGEKLFF.